A single sample is the source of the 24 T cell receptor beta chains below, sequenced in a study of blood T cell repertoires in COVID-19 (TCRdb year 2020). The library came from the immunoSEQ multiplex PCR assay. TCRdb holds this immuneACCESS table with in-frame rearrangements only. Some clones are missing; in checked studies, unresolved V genes explain under half, and the rest has no known cause. This sample is represented by 150,000 or so clones; 75% to 85% of them were singletons. The ten biggest clones cover approximately 11% of the sample. Material: peripheral blood. Every receptor here comes from a human donor in a cohort sampled during active COVID-19.

This clone was seen only a few times. V usage is TRBV9 and J usage is TRBJ1-2, with 10 bases matching TRBD1. CDR1 is SGDLS, CDR2 YYNGEE, per germline. The J segment lost 6 bases and the V segment lost 3 bases, leaving 8 bases of the junction unmatched. The CDR3 is 15 residues long. As DNA, the CDR3 is TGTGCCAGCAGCGACAGGACAGGGGGATTCGATGGCTACACCTTC. Translated: CASSDRTGGFDGYTF.

The genes are TRBV28 and TRBJ1-1; D not certain. Germline lookup yields CDR1 MDHEN and CDR2 SYDVKM. The CDR3 has 12 amino acids. V lost 9 bases and J lost 1, with 9 bases in between. The CDR3 loop is CASATGNTEAFF. CDR3 nucleotide sequence: TGTGCCAGTGCGACGGGGAACACTGAAGCTTTCTTT.

The V gene is TRBV10-2, the J gene TRBJ1-6, with 11 nucleotides matching TRBD1. Trimming at V came to 5 bases and at J to 8 bases, leaving 2 bases not matched to a gene. CDR3 length equals 14 residues. Germline V gene sequence: CDR1 WSHSY, CDR2 SAAADI. The CDR3 region is CASSRGQGDSPLHF. The CDR3 nucleotides read TGCGCCAGCAGTAGGGGACAGGGGGATTCACCCCTCCACTTT.

The chain couples TRBV19 to TRBJ2-5; 14 bases match TRBD2. Germline lookup yields CDR1 LNHDA and CDR2 SQIVND (reference sequence). The CDR3 spans 16 residues. J gave up 4 bases and V 6 bases, and 7 bases lay outside the gene matches. DNA for the CDR3: TGTGCCAGTAGACCGACTAGCGGGGGGGCCGGAGAGACCCAGTACTTC. Protein: CASRPTSGGAGETQYF.

V usage is TRBV12-3 or TRBV12-4 and J usage is TRBJ2-7; no reliable D call. The V end was cut by 2 bases, the J end by 3 bases, with 5 bases between. The CDR3 runs to 12 residues. The CDR3 loop is CASSLMSYEQYF. The CDR3 DNA reads as TGTGCCAGCAGTTTAATGAGCTACGAGCAGTACTTC.

Points on this clone: Other nucleotide sequences from this sample produce the same CDR3. The rearrangement links TRBV19 to TRBJ1-1; TRBD1 is a possible D gene (6 bases). The CDR3 spans 14 residues. Germline V gives CDR1 LNHDA, CDR2 SQIVND (reference sequence). Trimming pared 4 bases from V and 4 bases from J, leaving 13 bases between. The CDR3 spells CASSTRGAGTEAFF. DNA for the CDR3: TGTGCCAGTAGTACTCGGGGGGCCGGCACTGAAGCTTTCTTT.

The chain has TRBV5-6 and TRBJ2-7; D remains unclear. Between the trimmed V and J ends, which lost 2 bases and 3 bases, there was a span of 6 bases. The CDR3 runs 12 residues. Germline values: CDR1 SGHDT, CDR2 YYEEEE. CDR3 coding DNA: TGTGCCAGCAGCTTCCGCTACTACGAGCAGTACTTC. Encoded protein: CASSFRYYEQYF.

This sequence joins TRBV10-3 and TRBJ1-1, with TRBD1 identical over 8 bases. Germline lookup yields CDR1 ENHRY and CDR2 SYGVKD. CDR3 size: 12 residues. V shed 7 bases and J 3 bases; nucleotides not matched to a gene: 1. The CDR3 region is CAIKQGDTEAFF. In DNA form, the CDR3 reads TGTGCCATCAAACAGGGGGACACTGAAGCTTTCTTT.

This clone is medium-sized. This chain uses TRBV29-1 with TRBJ2-1; D possibly corresponds to TRBD1 (6 bases). This CDR3 is 14 amino acids long. V lost 3 bases and J 6 bases, leaving 15 bases between the germline ends. The germline gives CDR1 SQVTM, CDR2 ANQGSEA. The CDR3 sequence: CSVDRDNSGNEQFF. The DNA for the CDR3 is TGCAGCGTTGACCGGGACAATTCCGGCAATGAGCAGTTCTTC.

The chain couples TRBV14 to TRBJ2-4; possibly TRBD2 for D (7 bases). This CDR3 is 18 amino acids long. V dropped 0 bases and J dropped 0 bases, with 15 bases sitting between them. Per the germline V gene, CDR1 is SGHDN and CDR2 is FVKESK. DNA of the CDR3: TGTGCCAGCAGCCAAGATTTCGGGCGGGGGCTAGCCAAAAACATTCAGTACTTC. Translating it yields CASSQDFGRGLAKNIQYF.

The chain links TRBV3-1 (or the pseudogene TRBV3-2) to TRBJ1-2, with TRBD1 identical over 7 bases. J lost 4 bases, V lost 4 bases, and 12 bases had no gene match. The CDR3 is made up of 16 amino acids. Germline V gene sequence: CDR1 LGHDT, CDR2 YNNKEL (reference sequence). The CDR3 nucleotides are TGTGCCAGCAGCCTAAGTCCGGGACAGCCGTTCTATGGCTACACCTTC. Translating gives CASSLSPGQPFYGYTF.

This clone has more than one count but fewer than ten. The CDR3 DNA is TGTGCCAGCAGGAACAGTGGGTACACTGAAGCTTTCTTT. Amino acid sequence: CASRNSGYTEAFF. This chain connects TRBV19 to TRBJ1-1; no clear D gene. CDR3 size: 13 residues. CDR1 is LNHDA and CDR2 is SQIVND in the germline V gene (reference sequence). Deletions cut 9 bases from V and 3 bases from J, with 14 bases between.

The J gene is TRBJ2-5, the V gene TRBV28, with 12 positions matching TRBD1. Germline-derived CDR1 and CDR2 are MDHEN and SYDVKM. J lost 5 bases, V lost 7 bases, and 11 bases had no gene match. The CDR3 loop spans 16 amino acids. The CDR3 loop reads CASTPSGTGGRETQYF. The CDR3 region has the DNA TGTGCCAGCACCCCCTCCGGGACAGGGGGCAGGGAGACCCAGTACTTC. Using reference TRBV28 and TRBJ2-5 for the parts outside the CDR3, the full variable domain is DVKVTQSSRYLVKRTGEKVFLECVQDMDHENMFWYRQDPGLGLRLIYFSYDVKMKEKGDIPEGYSVSREKKERFSLILESASTNQTSMYLCASTPSGTGGRETQYFGPGTRLLVL.

The V call is TRBV9, the J call TRBJ1-6; D not certain. V was trimmed by 0 bases and J by 9 bases, leaving 13 bases between them. The CDR3 runs 15 residues. Germline CDR1 and CDR2: SGDLS and YYNGEE. This CDR3 is CASSVETVSGSPLHF. The CDR3 nucleotides read TGTGCCAGCAGCGTAGAAACAGTGAGTGGTTCACCCCTCCACTTT.

V gene TRBV30 combines with J gene TRBJ2-1; D is uncertain. The CDR3 is 12 residues long. The V end was cut by 0 bases, the J end by 9 bases, with 9 bases between. CDR1 is GTSNPN and CDR2 is SVGIG in the germline V gene (reference sequence). The CDR3 is CAWSVGVGEQFF. CDR3 nucleotide sequence: TGTGCCTGGAGTGTAGGAGTTGGTGAGCAGTTCTTC.

J is TRBJ1-5 and V is TRBV27, with 9 positions matching TRBD1. Germline-derived CDR1 and CDR2 are MNHEY and SMNVEV (reference sequence). V trimming: 6 bases; J trimming: 4 bases; junction bases outside the gene matches: 7. The CDR3 is 15 amino acids. The CDR3 coding sequence is TGTGCCAGCAGGCCAGGGACAGGGATTAATCAGCCCCAGCATTTT. Translated: CASRPGTGINQPQHF.

This clone has just a few counts. The chain employs TRBV7-7 and TRBJ2-5; 9 nucleotides match TRBD2. V dropped 5 bases and J dropped 7; count of bases not matched to a gene: 11. CDR3 length equals 15 residues. Germline V gene lookup returns CDR1 SSHAT and CDR2 FNYEAQ (reference sequence). CDR3: CASSRSGGSSRTQYF. The DNA of the CDR3 is TGTGCCAGCAGCCGCAGCGGGGGGAGTTCCCGGACCCAGTACTTC.

CDR3 protein: CASSPQGALGYTF. In DNA form, the CDR3 reads TGTGCCAGCAGTCCACAGGGGGCATTAGGCTACACCTTC. This chain connects TRBV25-1 to TRBJ1-2, with 9 nucleotides matching TRBD1. J was trimmed by 8 bases and V by 5 bases; bases with no gene match: 6. CDR3 size: 13 residues. Germline V gene lookup returns CDR1 MGHDK and CDR2 SYGVNS.

J is TRBJ1-2 and V is TRBV19; D unresolved. Germline V lookup: CDR1 LNHDA, CDR2 SQIVND (reference sequence). The CDR3 contains 13 residues. Trimming cost V 7 bases and J 3 bases, with 12 bases left between them. The CDR3 here is CASNPGSHYGYTF. The CDR3 DNA is TGTGCCAGTAATCCCGGGAGCCACTATGGCTACACCTTC.

This rearrangement joins TRBV5-6 to TRBJ2-7, with a tentative D call TRBD1 (7 bases). V dropped 4 bases and J dropped 4 bases, with 18 bases sitting between them. The CDR3 extends over 15 amino acids. Germline V gives CDR1 SGHDT, CDR2 YYEEEE. This chain's CDR3 is CASSTGGGGGYEQYF. CDR3 nucleotides: TGTGCCAGCAGCACCGGAGGAGGGGGCGGGTACGAGCAGTACTTC.

The chain employs TRBV28 and TRBJ1-5; 9 bases line up with TRBD1. This CDR3 region has 15 residues. With 6 bases clipped from V and 7 bases from J, the junction kept 10 bases outside the gene matches. Germline V CDR1 and CDR2: MDHEN, SYDVKM. CDR3 in DNA: TGTGCCAGCAGAAAGGCACAGGGGGCCTTGCAGCCCCAGCATTTT. It translates to CASRKAQGALQPQHF.

The chain uses TRBV7-9 and TRBJ1-2; 8 nucleotides line up with TRBD1. The CDR3 length is 15 residues. Germline V CDR1 and CDR2: SEHNR, FQNEAQ (reference sequence). V shed 5 bases and J 4 bases; nucleotides not matched to a gene: 9. The chain's CDR3 is CASSTPGGGGYGYTF. In nucleotides, the CDR3 is TGTGCCAGCAGCACCCCAGGGGGCGGTGGCTATGGCTACACCTTC.

The chain links TRBV7-2 to TRBJ2-6; the D gene is possibly TRBD1 (5 bases). With 4 bases removed from V and 0 bases from J, the gap between germline ends came to 16 bases. CDR3 length equals 18 residues. Germline V gene sequence: CDR1 SGHTA, CDR2 FQGNSA. CDR3 DNA: TGTGCCAGCAGCTGGGGCAGAAGAACCACCTCTGGGGCCAACGTCCTGACTTTC. This gives the protein CASSWGRRTTSGANVLTF.

The rearrangement uses TRBV28 and TRBJ1-2, with D unresolved. The V gene's germline CDR1 is MDHEN and CDR2 SYDVKM. V lost 7 bases to trimming and J lost 4 bases, with 25 bases between them. The CDR3 is 17 residues long. CDR3 loop: CASIRRVGARAGYGYTF. As DNA, the CDR3 is TGTGCCAGCATTCGGCGGGTGGGTGCGCGGGCGGGCTATGGCTACACCTTC.